These T cell receptor beta chains were read from a single sample in a study of cytomegalovirus exposure and HLA in healthy donors. Sequencing was performed with immunoSEQ multiplex PCR; in TCRdb, only in-frame clones are kept and a portion is missing. The sample carries about 120,000 clones, roughly 86% recorded once. Material for sequencing was PBMCs. The receptors derive from a man in his forties or fifties in good health and CMV-seronegative. Each CDR3 is given with its conserved first and last residue. Fields, in order: CDR3 protein, CDR3 DNA, J gene, clone size, D gene, V gene. The D gene is left open where the match is weak. Only part of the rows carry a size: once, few, many, or a class if the clone is expanded.

CASSETGVYNEQFF | TGTGCCAGCAGCGAGACAGGGGTATACAATGAGCAGTTCTTC | TRBJ2-1 | - | TRBD1 | TRBV7-3
CASRGQFNQPQHF | TGTGCCAGTAGGGGGCAGTTCAATCAGCCCCAGCATTTT | TRBJ1-5 | - | TRBD1 | TRBV28
CASSQEETRGLRTEAFF | TGTGCCAGCAGCCAAGAGGAGACAAGGGGGTTGAGGACTGAAGCTTTCTTT | TRBJ1-1 | - | - | TRBV4-2
CASSLGRESETQYF | TGTGCCAGCAGCTTAGGGCGGGAATCCGAGACCCAGTACTTC | TRBJ2-5 | - | - | TRBV7-6
CASSVIAGGRYNEQFF | TGTGCCAGCAGTGTTATAGCGGGGGGCCGCTACAATGAGCAGTTCTTC | TRBJ2-1 | few | TRBD2 | TRBV6-1
CASSPPEGVPPGGYTF | TGCGCCAGCAGCCCCCCCGAGGGGGTCCCTCCGGGGGGCTACACCTTC | TRBJ1-2 | - | - | TRBV4-1
CAERQWNTEAFF | TGTGCCGAAAGACAGTGGAACACTGAAGCTTTCTTT | TRBJ1-1 | - | - | TRBV19
CASSLAGLRQPQHF | TGTGCCAGCAGTTTAGCGGGTTTAAGGCAGCCCCAGCATTTT | TRBJ1-5 | once | - | TRBV27
CASSLVARTGVGEQYF | TGTGCCAGCAGCTTGGTGGCCCGGACAGGCGTGGGTGAGCAGTACTTC | TRBJ2-7 | - | TRBD1 | TRBV5-4
CASSPGQYSYEQYF | TGTGCCAGCAGCCCGGGACAGTACTCCTACGAGCAGTACTTC | TRBJ2-7 | - | TRBD1 | TRBV6-1
CASSRRQGGTYNEQFF | TGTGCCAGCAGCAGACGACAGGGAGGAACCTACAATGAGCAGTTCTTC | TRBJ2-1 | - | - | TRBV9
CASSYSKQSNSPLHF | TGTGCCAGCAGTTACTCGAAACAGAGTAATTCACCCCTCCACTTT | TRBJ1-6 | - | - | TRBV6-5
CASSRQVRNTEAFF | TGTGCCAGCAGTCGACAGGTACGGAACACTGAAGCTTTCTTT | TRBJ1-1 | - | - | TRBV27
CASSSRQPPTNEKLFF | TGTGCCAGCAGTTCCCGACAGCCTCCAACTAATGAAAAACTGTTTTTT | TRBJ1-4 | - | - | TRBV28
CASSRRPGGIGYTF | TGTGCCAGCAGCCGGCGGCCCGGGGGGATAGGCTACACCTTC | TRBJ1-2 | once | - | TRBV28
CASSPHTSTEAFF | TGTGCCAGCTCACCACATACCAGCACTGAAGCTTTCTTT | TRBJ1-1 | - | - | TRBV18
CASKRSGTASTDTQYF | TGTGCCAGCAAACGCTCCGGGACAGCTAGCACAGATACGCAGTATTTT | TRBJ2-3 | few | TRBD1 | TRBV2
CASSTGQGNQPQHF | TGTGCCAGTAGTACCGGACAGGGTAATCAGCCCCAGCATTTT | TRBJ1-5 | - | TRBD1 | TRBV19
CASSIQETASNEKLFF | TGTGCCAGTAGTATACAGGAGACAGCCTCTAATGAAAAACTGTTTTTT | TRBJ1-4 | - | - | TRBV19
CASSAGAPRRTEAFF | TGTGCCAGCAGTGCAGGGGCGCCCAGGAGGACTGAAGCTTTCTTT | TRBJ1-1 | - | - | TRBV2
CASSLRGNRLMNTEAFF | TGTGCCAGCAGTTTGCGGGGGAACAGGTTGATGAACACTGAAGCTTTCTTT | TRBJ1-1 | - | - | TRBV27
CAWSPAIRDEQFF | TGTGCCTGGAGTCCCGCTATCAGGGATGAGCAGTTCTTC | TRBJ2-1 | - | - | TRBV30
CASSPLWTGSRNTQYF | TGTGCCAGCAGCCCCTTGTGGACAGGGAGTCGAAATACGCAGTATTTT | TRBJ2-3 | once | TRBD1 | TRBV7-9
CSVGSTEEQYF | TGCAGCGTTGGATCAACCGAGGAGCAGTACTTC | TRBJ2-7 | - | - | TRBV29-1
CASSEQGTTEAFF | TGTGCCAGCAGTGAACAGGGGACCACTGAAGCTTTCTTT | TRBJ1-1 | - | - | TRBV6-1
CASSLKGTGRQNEQFF | TGTGCCAGCAGCTTAAAAGGGACAGGGAGACAAAATGAGCAGTTCTTC | TRBJ2-1 | - | TRBD1 | TRBV7-3
CASSLSGDSIDQPQHF | TGTGCCAGCAGTTTGTCGGGTGACAGCATAGATCAGCCCCAGCATTTT | TRBJ1-5 | - | - | TRBV28
CASSFGQGTTPLHF | TGCGCCAGCAGCTTCGGACAGGGAACGACACCCCTCCACTTT | TRBJ1-6 | - | TRBD1 | TRBV5-1
CASSGDWGQETQYF | TGTGCCAGCAGTGGGGACTGGGGTCAAGAGACCCAGTACTTC | TRBJ2-5 | - | - | TRBV6-1
CASSPRSGKNTEAFF | TGTGCCAGCAGCCCCCGTAGCGGGAAAAACACTGAAGCTTTCTTT | TRBJ1-1 | - | - | TRBV7-9